This TCR beta chain was sequenced in a study of T cells in Graves' hyperthyroidism and ophthalmopathy. Overall study findings and caveats: Researchers report that a 13 V-J model separated ophthalmopathy from stable hyperthyroidism.

CDR3 length: 12 amino acids. The germline gives CDR1 MNHNS, CDR2 SASEGT. V shed 6 bases and J shed 0 bases, with 6 bases lying between them. In this sample, this clonotype turned up a few times. What it recognizes is unknown. Amplified TCR beta CDR3 regions came from RNA transcripts. The HTBI set primed first-round TCR CDR3 RT-PCR. From the multiplex PCR reads, TCRdb called clonotypes with MiXCR, one entry per CDR3 protein. Here the sample spans about 200,000 distinct CDR3 sequences, roughly 15% being singletons. Graves' hyperthyroidism without ophthalmopathy progression within 18 months was termed stable. Orbital computed tomography, thyroid ultrasound, serum thyroxine and TRAb, and clinical symptoms together informed the diagnoses.

Sequencing used blood. The V gene is TRBV6-1, the J gene TRBJ2-7; no firm D call. This sequence was found in a man aged 45-65 years with Graves' hyperthyroidism. CDR3 amino acids: CASRIYSYEQYF. CDR3 DNA: TGTGCCAGCAGGATCTACTCCTACGAGCAGTACTTC.